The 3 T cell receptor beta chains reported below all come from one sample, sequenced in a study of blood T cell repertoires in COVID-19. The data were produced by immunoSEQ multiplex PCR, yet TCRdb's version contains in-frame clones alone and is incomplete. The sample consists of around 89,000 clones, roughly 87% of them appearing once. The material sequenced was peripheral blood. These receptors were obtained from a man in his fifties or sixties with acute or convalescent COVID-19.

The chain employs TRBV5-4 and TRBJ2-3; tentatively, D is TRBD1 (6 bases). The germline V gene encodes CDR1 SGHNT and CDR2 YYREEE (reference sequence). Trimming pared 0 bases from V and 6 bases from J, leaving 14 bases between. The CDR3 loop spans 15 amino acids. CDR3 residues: CASSLEGPQGDTQYF. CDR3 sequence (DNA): TGTGCCAGCAGCTTGGAGGGACCCCAGGGGGATACGCAGTATTTT.

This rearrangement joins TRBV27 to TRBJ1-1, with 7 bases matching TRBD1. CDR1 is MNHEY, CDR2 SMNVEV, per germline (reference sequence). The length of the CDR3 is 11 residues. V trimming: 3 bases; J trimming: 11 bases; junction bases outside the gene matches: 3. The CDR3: CASSFGTEAFF. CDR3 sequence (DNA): TGTGCCAGCAGTTTCGGGACAGAGGCTTTCTTT.

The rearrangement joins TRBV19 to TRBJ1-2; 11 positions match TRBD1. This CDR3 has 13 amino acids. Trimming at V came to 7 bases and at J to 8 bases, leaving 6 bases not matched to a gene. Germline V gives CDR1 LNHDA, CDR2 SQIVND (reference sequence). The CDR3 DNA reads TGTGCCAGTACCATGGACAGGGGGCGAGGCTACACCTTC. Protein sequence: CASTMDRGRGYTF.